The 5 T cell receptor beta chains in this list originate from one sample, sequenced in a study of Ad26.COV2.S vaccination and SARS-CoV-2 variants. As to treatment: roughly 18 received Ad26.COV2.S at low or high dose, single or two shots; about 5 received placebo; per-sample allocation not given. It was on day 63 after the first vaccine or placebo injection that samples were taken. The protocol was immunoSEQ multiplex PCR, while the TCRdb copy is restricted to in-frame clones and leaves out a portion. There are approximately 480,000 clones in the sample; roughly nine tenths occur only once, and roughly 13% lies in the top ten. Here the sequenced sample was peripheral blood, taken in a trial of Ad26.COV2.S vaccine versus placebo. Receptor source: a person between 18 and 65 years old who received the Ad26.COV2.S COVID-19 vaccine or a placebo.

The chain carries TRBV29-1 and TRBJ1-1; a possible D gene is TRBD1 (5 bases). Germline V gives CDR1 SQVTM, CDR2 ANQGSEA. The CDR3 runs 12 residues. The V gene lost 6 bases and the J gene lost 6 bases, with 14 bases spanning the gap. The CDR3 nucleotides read TGCAGCGTCGGGACCCAAGGCGCTGAAGCTTTCTTT. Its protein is CSVGTQGAEAFF.

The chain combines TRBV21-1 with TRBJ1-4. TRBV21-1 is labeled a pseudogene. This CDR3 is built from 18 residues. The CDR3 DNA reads TGTGCCATCGAGCAGCAAGCATCCTCCATCCCAACTAATGAAAAACTGTTTTTT. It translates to CAIEQQASSIPTNEKLFF.

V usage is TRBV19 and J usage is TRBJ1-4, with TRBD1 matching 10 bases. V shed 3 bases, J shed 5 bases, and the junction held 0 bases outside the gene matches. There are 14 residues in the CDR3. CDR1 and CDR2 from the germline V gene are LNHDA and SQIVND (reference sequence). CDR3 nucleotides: TGTGCCAGTAGTATGGGACAGGGGAATGAAAAACTGTTTTTT. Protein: CASSMGQGNEKLFF.

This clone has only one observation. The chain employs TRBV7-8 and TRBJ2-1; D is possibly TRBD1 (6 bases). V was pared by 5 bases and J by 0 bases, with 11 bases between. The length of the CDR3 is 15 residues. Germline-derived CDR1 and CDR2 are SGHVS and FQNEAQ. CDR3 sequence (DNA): TGTGCCAGCAGCGCCGGACAGTACTCCTACAATGAGCAGTTCTTC. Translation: CASSAGQYSYNEQFF.

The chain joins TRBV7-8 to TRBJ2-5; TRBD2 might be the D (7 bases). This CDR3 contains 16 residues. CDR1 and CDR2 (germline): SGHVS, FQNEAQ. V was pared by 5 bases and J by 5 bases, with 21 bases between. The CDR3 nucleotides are TGTGCCAGCAGCACCCGAATCGAAGGGAGGGGGGAGACCCAGTACTTC. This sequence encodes CASSTRIEGRGETQYF.